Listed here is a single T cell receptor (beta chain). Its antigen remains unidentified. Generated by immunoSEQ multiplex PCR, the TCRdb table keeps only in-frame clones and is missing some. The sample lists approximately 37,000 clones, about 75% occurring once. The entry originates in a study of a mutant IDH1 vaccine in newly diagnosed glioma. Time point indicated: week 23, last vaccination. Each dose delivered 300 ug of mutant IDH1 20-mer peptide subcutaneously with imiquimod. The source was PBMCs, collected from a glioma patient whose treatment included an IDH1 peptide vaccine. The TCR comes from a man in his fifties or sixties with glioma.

In nucleotides, the CDR3 is TGTGCCAGCAGCGAGGGCGCGAGCTATGGCTACACCTTC. Amino acids: CASSEGASYGYTF. The V and J genes are TRBV11-2 and TRBJ1-2; D gene unclear. The CDR3 is made up of 13 amino acids. The V end lost 5 bases, the J end lost 4 bases, and 11 bases lay between the germline ends. Germline V CDR1 and CDR2: SGHAT, FQNNGV.